The clone carrying this T cell receptor beta chain was counted at least ten times. Its antigen remains unidentified. Amplified TCR beta CDR3 regions derived from RNA transcripts. During a first-round RT-PCR of the TCR CDR3, the HTBI primer set was used. MiXCR was run by TCRdb on the multiplex PCR reads, yielding one entry per CDR3 protein. The sample shows about half a million distinct CDR3 sequences, about a fifth of them seen only once. This entry is derived from a study of T cells in Graves' hyperthyroidism and ophthalmopathy. Exclusion of patients followed from uncontrolled infection, other autoimmune disease, pregnancy or lactation. Germline V gene data show CDR1 as LNHDA and CDR2 as SQIVND (reference sequence). The CDR3 loop spans 13 amino acids. The germline V and J ends were trimmed by 3 bases and 2 bases, with 7 bases remaining between them. Broader study findings: Model predictions of ophthalmopathy came a median approximately seven months before onset.

The sample comprised blood. This chain connects TRBV19 to TRBJ1-1; D unclear. This clonotype was obtained from a man between 18 and 35 years old with Graves' hyperthyroidism. CDR3 in DNA: TGTGCCAGTAGTATCAACGGTAACACTGAAGCTTTCTTT. Translating it yields CASSINGNTEAFF.